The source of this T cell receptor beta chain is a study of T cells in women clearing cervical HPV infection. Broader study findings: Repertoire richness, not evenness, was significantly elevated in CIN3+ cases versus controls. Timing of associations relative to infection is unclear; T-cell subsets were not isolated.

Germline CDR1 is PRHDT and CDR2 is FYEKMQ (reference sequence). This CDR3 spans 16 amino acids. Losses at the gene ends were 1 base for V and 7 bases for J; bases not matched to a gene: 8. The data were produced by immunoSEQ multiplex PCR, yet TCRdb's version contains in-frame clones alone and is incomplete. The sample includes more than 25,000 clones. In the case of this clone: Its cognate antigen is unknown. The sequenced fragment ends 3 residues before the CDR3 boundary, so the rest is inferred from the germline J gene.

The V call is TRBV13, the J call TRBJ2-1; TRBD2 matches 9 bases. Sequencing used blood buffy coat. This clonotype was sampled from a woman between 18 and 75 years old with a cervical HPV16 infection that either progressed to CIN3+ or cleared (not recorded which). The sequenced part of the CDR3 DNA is TGTGCCAGCAGCTTAGTCCTAGCGGGGCGCTCAAATGAG. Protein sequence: CASSLVLAGRSNE. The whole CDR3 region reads CASSLVLAGRSNEQFF. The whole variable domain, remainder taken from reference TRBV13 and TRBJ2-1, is AAGVIQSPRHLIKEKRETATLKCYPIPRHDTVYWYQQGPGQDPQFLISFYEKMQSDKGSIPDRFSAQQFSDYHSELNMSSLELGDSALYFCASSLVLAGRSNEQFFGPGTRLTVL.